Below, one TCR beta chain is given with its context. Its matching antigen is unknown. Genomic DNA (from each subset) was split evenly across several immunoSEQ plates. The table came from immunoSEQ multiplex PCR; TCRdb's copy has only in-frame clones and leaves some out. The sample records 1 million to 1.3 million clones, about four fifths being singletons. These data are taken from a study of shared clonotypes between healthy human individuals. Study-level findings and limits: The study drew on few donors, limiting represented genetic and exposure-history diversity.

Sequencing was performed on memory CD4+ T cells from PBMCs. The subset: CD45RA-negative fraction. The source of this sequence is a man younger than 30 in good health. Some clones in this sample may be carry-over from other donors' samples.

The CDR3 here is CSVVDPYLSYEQYF. The CDR3 DNA is TGCAGCGTTGTAGACCCTTACCTCTCCTACGAGCAGTACTTC. The V and J genes are TRBV29-1 and TRBJ2-7; D remains unclear. The germline CDR1 and CDR2 sequences are SQVTM and ANQGSEA. The CDR3 sequence is 14 residues long. Trimming took 4 bases from V and 0 from J, leaving 13 bases between them.